This T cell receptor beta chain emerged from a study of blood T cell repertoires in COVID-19. The overall study: Both acute and convalescent COVID-19 samples were obtained from the United States, Italy and Spain. The cDNA or gDNA used as material had been derived from T cells, B-cell-depleted T cells, or PBMCs.

Original processing methods: Quantification of nucleated cells was approximated via reference gene primer amplification. The protocol was immunoSEQ multiplex PCR, while the TCRdb copy is restricted to in-frame clones and leaves out a portion. V, J and clone size derive from that table, while D and trimming were established from the DNA sequence. The data show under 200,000 clones, 60% to 80% seen once. CDR1 MGHRA and CDR2 YSYEKL come from the germline V gene. The trim removed 5 bases at V and 6 bases at J, leaving 7 bases unmatched. CDR3 size: 14 residues. Sequencing input: peripheral blood. This clonotype originated in a man between 65 and 79 years old with acute or convalescent COVID-19. V and J are TRBV4-1 and TRBJ2-7; 10 bases align to TRBD1. Here the CDR3 DNA reads TGCGCCAGCAGCGCGGGACAGGGGAGCTTCGAGCAGTACTTC. Its protein is CASSAGQGSFEQYF.